This T cell receptor (beta chain) is drawn from a study of blood T cell repertoires in COVID-19. Study as a whole: Samples representing acute and convalescent COVID-19 were sourced from the United States, Italy and Spain. PBMCs, B-cell-depleted T cells, or T cells provided the cDNA or gDNA that made up the material.

This CDR3 spans 16 amino acids. Trimming removed 10 bases from V and 5 bases from J; junction bases left unmatched: 17. Germline CDR1 is MNHEY and CDR2 is SMNVEV (reference sequence). Libraries were prepared by immunoSEQ multiplex PCR; TCRdb keeps only in-frame clonotypes and omits some of them. The data contain a few hundred thousand clones, more than 70% of them singletons. What was sequenced was peripheral blood. This chain links TRBV27 with TRBJ2-5; 9 bases agree with TRBD1. The receptor was derived from a woman of 80 years or more with acute or convalescent COVID-19. The CDR3 loop reads CATKPGTGFRRETQYF. Here the CDR3 DNA reads TGTGCCACCAAGCCGGGGACAGGGTTTAGGCGGGAGACCCAGTACTTC.